The rows below give T cell receptor beta chains drawn from one sample of a study of blood T cell repertoires in COVID-19. Some clones are missing from TCRdb's copy, which holds only in-frame ones; the method was immunoSEQ multiplex PCR. The profile shows roughly 65,000 clones, roughly 80% of them singletons. The sample consisted of peripheral blood. These receptor sequences come from a human donor in a cohort sampled during active COVID-19. CDR3s include the opening cysteine and the closing phenylalanine or tryptophan. The order of the fields is V gene, J gene, D gene, clone size, CDR3 protein, CDR3 DNA. A D gene is named only where the DNA matches it firmly. Clone size is not always given. Where it is, it says once, few, many or a class for expanded clones.

TRBV30	TRBJ1-1	TRBD1	once	CAWSTWDSRWSFVEAFF	TGTGCCTGGAGTACCTGGGACAGCCGGTGGTCATTCGTGGAAGCTTTCTTT
TRBV18	TRBJ2-1	TRBD2	NA	CASSPGGGYNEQFF	TGTGCCAGCTCACCAGGGGGGGGCTACAATGAGCAGTTCTTC
TRBV28	TRBJ1-5	NA	NA	CASSVISGANQPQHF	TGTGCCAGCAGCGTCATTTCAGGGGCGAATCAGCCCCAGCATTTT
TRBV7-9	TRBJ2-5	TRBD1	few	CASSPRQGENQETQYF	TGTGCCAGCAGCCCAAGACAGGGCGAGAACCAAGAGACCCAGTACTTC
TRBV4-1	TRBJ2-1	TRBD2	NA	CASSQDPSGGAYNEQFF	TGCGCCAGCAGCCAAGATCCTAGCGGGGGGGCCTACAATGAGCAGTTCTTC
TRBV19	TRBJ1-5	TRBD1	NA	CASNNRRDSGLMNQPQHF	TGTGCCAGTAATAACCGCCGGGACAGTGGACTAATGAATCAGCCCCAGCATTTT
TRBV18	TRBJ1-2	TRBD1	once	CASSPQMRTGKHYGYTF	TGTGCCAGCTCACCACAGATGCGGACAGGGAAACACTATGGCTACACCTTC
TRBV7-3	TRBJ2-3	TRBD2	few	CASSERTSGGTQYF	TGTGCCAGCAGCGAAAGGACTAGCGGGGGTACGCAGTATTTT
TRBV2	TRBJ1-2	TRBD1	NA	CASSQDRGEGYTF	TGTGCCAGCAGCCAGGACAGGGGCGAAGGCTACACCTTC
TRBV7-9	TRBJ2-1	NA	NA	CASSLWGAYNEQFF	TGTGCCAGCAGCTTGTGGGGGGCCTACAATGAGCAGTTCTTC
TRBV30	TRBJ1-2	NA	few	CAWRVRAGYTF	TGTGCCTGGAGGGTAAGAGCTGGCTACACCTTC
TRBV28	TRBJ2-1	NA	NA	CASSRSRGEQFF	TGTGCCAGCAGCCGAAGTAGGGGTGAGCAGTTCTTC
TRBV30	TRBJ1-5	NA	NA	CAWSRGVSNQPQHF	TGTGCCTGGAGTCGCGGGGTAAGCAATCAGCCCCAGCATTTT
TRBV2	TRBJ2-1	TRBD1	NA	CASPRDRTYNEQFF	TGTGCCAGCCCACGGGACAGGACTTACAATGAGCAGTTCTTC
TRBV18	TRBJ1-1	TRBD1	NA	CASSPGQGGTNTEAFF	TGTGCCAGCTCACCAGGACAGGGGGGAACGAACACTGAAGCTTTCTTT
TRBV5-1	TRBJ1-1	TRBD1	NA	CASSRLTGADTEAFF	TGCGCCAGCAGCAGACTGACAGGGGCGGACACTGAAGCTTTCTTT
TRBV2	TRBJ1-2	TRBD1	NA	CASSAGTGVPTLYGYTF	TGTGCCAGCAGCGCCGGGACAGGGGTACCGACCCTGTATGGCTACACCTTC
TRBV3-1/TRBV3-2	TRBJ1-5	NA	NA	CASSQGQNNQPQHF	TGTGCCAGCAGCCAAGGACAGAACAATCAGCCCCAGCATTTT
TRBV14	TRBJ1-1	NA	few	CASSPLASNTEAFF	TGTGCCAGCAGCCCTCTGGCCTCAAACACTGAAGCTTTCTTT
TRBV3-1/TRBV3-2	TRBJ2-5	NA	NA	CASSQQMNTVQETQYF	TGTGCCAGCAGTCAACAGATGAATACAGTCCAAGAGACCCAGTACTTC
TRBV3-1/TRBV3-2	TRBJ1-3	NA	NA	CASSQGAAGNTIYF	TGTGCCAGCAGCCAGGGGGCGGCTGGAAACACCATATATTTT
TRBV5-6	TRBJ1-1	NA	NA	CASSLVGGGNEAFF	TGTGCCAGCAGCTTGGTAGGAGGAGGGAATGAAGCTTTCTTT
TRBV2	TRBJ1-5	TRBD1	NA	CASSDGTGVQPQHF	TGTGCCAGCAGTGACGGGACAGGGGTTCAGCCCCAGCATTTT
TRBV5-4	TRBJ1-6	NA	NA	CASSFRGAGSPLHF	TGTGCCAGCAGCTTTCGGGGGGCAGGTTCACCCCTCCACTTT
TRBV7-9	TRBJ1-1	TRBD1	once	CASSRQGAVVEAFF	TGTGCCAGCAGCAGACAGGGGGCTGTGGTTGAAGCTTTCTTT
TRBV29-1	TRBJ2-3	TRBD2	NA	CSVPTSGGLTDTQYF	TGCAGCGTTCCGACTAGCGGGGGGCTTACAGATACGCAGTATTTT
TRBV12-3/TRBV12-4	TRBJ1-2	TRBD1	NA	CASSRDRDYGYTF	TGTGCCAGCAGCAGAGACAGGGACTATGGCTACACCTTC
TRBV3-1/TRBV3-2	TRBJ2-3	TRBD1	NA	CASSHPLGQGAKDTQYF	TGTGCCAGCAGCCACCCCTTAGGACAGGGGGCAAAAGATACGCAGTATTTT
TRBV27	TRBJ1-1	NA	NA	CASSLRRGRTEAFF	TGTGCCAGCAGTTTAAGGCGGGGGAGGACTGAAGCTTTCTTT
TRBV30	TRBJ2-3	NA	NA	CAWSTPGSTQYF	TGTGCCTGGAGTACCCCGGGGTCTACGCAGTATTTT
TRBV3-1/TRBV3-2	TRBJ2-1	TRBD2	once	CASSLLGGGNEQFF	TGTGCCAGCAGTCTCCTGGGCGGGGGGAATGAGCAGTTCTTC
TRBV10-3	TRBJ2-1	NA	NA	CAIMRGGANNEQFF	TGTGCCATCATGAGGGGGGGGGCCAACAATGAGCAGTTCTTC
TRBV15	TRBJ2-1	NA	NA	CATSRGTDNEQFF	TGTGCCACCAGCAGAGGGACAGACAATGAGCAGTTCTTC
TRBV3-1/TRBV3-2	TRBJ2-1	NA	NA	CASSQGLRAGRTNEQFF	TGTGCCAGCAGCCAAGGGCTCAGGGCAGGGAGGACAAATGAGCAGTTCTTC
TRBV5-1	TRBJ1-4	NA	NA	CASSWTNGNEKLFF	TGCGCCAGCAGCTGGACAAACGGTAATGAAAAACTGTTTTTT
TRBV6-1	TRBJ1-2	NA	NA	CASSEAGYHYTF	TGTGCCAGCAGTGAAGCCGGGTACCACTACACCTTC
TRBV5-1	TRBJ2-2	NA	NA	CASSLAQYTGELFF	TGCGCCAGCAGCTTGGCCCAGTACACCGGGGAGCTGTTTTTT
TRBV11-3	TRBJ2-3	NA	NA	CASSSPSGDTQYF	TGTGCCAGCAGCTCCCCGTCGGGGGATACGCAGTATTTT
TRBV9	TRBJ1-4	NA	NA	CASSASTGFNEKLFF	TGTGCCAGCAGCGCTTCGACAGGTTTTAATGAAAAACTGTTTTTT
TRBV12-3/TRBV12-4	TRBJ2-4	NA	NA	CASSARAKNIQYF	TGTGCCAGCAGCGCGAGAGCCAAAAACATTCAGTACTTC
TRBV18	TRBJ1-2	TRBD1	NA	CASSAQGHYGYTF	TGTGCCAGCTCAGCACAGGGGCACTATGGCTACACCTTC
TRBV6-5	TRBJ2-7	TRBD1	NA	CASRRGQGRSYEQYF	TGTGCCAGCAGGAGGGGACAGGGGCGTTCCTACGAGCAGTACTTC
TRBV18	TRBJ1-1	NA	once	CASSPSVNTEAFF	TGTGCCAGCTCACCGTCAGTGAACACTGAAGCTTTCTTT
TRBV7-9	TRBJ1-2	TRBD1	NA	CASSGGQALNYGYTF	TGTGCCAGCAGCGGGGGACAGGCGCTAAACTATGGCTACACCTTC
TRBV24-1	TRBJ2-1	TRBD2	NA	CATQGREAYNEQFF	TGTGCCACCCAGGGGCGGGAGGCCTACAATGAGCAGTTCTTC
TRBV2	TRBJ1-4	TRBD1	NA	CASRSDRGSEKLFF	TGTGCCAGCAGGTCGGACAGGGGGAGTGAAAAACTGTTTTTT
TRBV2	TRBJ1-2	NA	few	CASSEPRDYTF	TGTGCCAGCAGTGAACCGAGGGACTACACCTTC
TRBV5-6	TRBJ1-6	NA	once	CASSFRGNNSPLHF	TGTGCCAGCAGCTTCAGGGGTAATAATTCACCCCTCCACTTT
TRBV3-1/TRBV3-2	TRBJ2-2	NA	NA	CASSQEGGTNTGELFF	TGTGCCAGCAGCCAAGAAGGCGGGACGAACACCGGGGAGCTGTTTTTT
TRBV29-1	TRBJ1-5	NA	once	CSVGGGFNQPQHF	TGCAGCGTTGGGGGGGGGTTCAATCAGCCCCAGCATTTT
TRBV3-1/TRBV3-2	TRBJ1-2	NA	NA	CASSRSDGYTF	TGTGCCAGCAGCCGCAGTGATGGCTACACCTTC
TRBV23-1	TRBJ1-5	NA	NA	CASSQRRTPSNQPQHF	TGCGCCAGCAGTCAAAGACGGACACCCAGCAATCAGCCCCAGCATTTT
TRBV28	TRBJ2-7	NA	NA	CASSPAGNYEQYF	TGTGCCAGCAGCCCAGCAGGGAATTACGAGCAGTACTTC
TRBV7-2	TRBJ1-2	NA	NA	CASSLGNRDPRAGYTF	TGTGCCAGCAGCTTAGGGAACAGGGACCCCCGGGCTGGCTACACCTTC